The 5 T cell receptor beta chains below were found in one sample sequenced in a study of blood T cell repertoires in COVID-19. Measured with immunoSEQ multiplex PCR; TCRdb has only the in-frame clones, and not every one. This table has 73,000 or so clones, less than 85% appearing once. Sample: peripheral blood. Receptor source: a man aged 60 to 75 with acute or convalescent COVID-19.

The chain recombines TRBV25-1 with TRBJ2-3, with TRBD2 matching 10 bases. The CDR3 sequence is 16 residues long. V gave up 3 bases and J gave up 6 bases; unmatched junction bases: 9. Per the germline V gene, CDR1 is MGHDK and CDR2 is SYGVNS. This chain's CDR3 is CASSDRSGGAWDTQYF. The CDR3 DNA reads as TGTGCCAGCAGTGATCGAAGCGGGGGGGCCTGGGATACGCAGTATTTT.

Turning to this clone: Germline and junction disagree at one end, which may indicate a read error. The rearrangement links TRBV14 to TRBJ2-7, with TRBD1 matching 7 bases. Germline assignment: CDR1 SGHDN and CDR2 FVKESK. This CDR3 contains 13 residues. The CDR3 nucleotides are TGTGCCAGCAGCCCTCCGGGGTTAGGGGGCGCGGACTTC. It encodes CASSPPGLGGADF.

The chain employs TRBV6-4 and TRBJ2-2, with D perhaps TRBD2 (5 bases). The germline V and J ends were trimmed by 3 bases and 7 bases, with 12 bases remaining between them. Germline values: CDR1 MRHNA, CDR2 SNTAGT. This CDR3 is built from 14 residues. DNA for the CDR3: TGTGCCAGCAGTGAAGGAGAAGAGGGCGGGGAGCTGTTTTTT. Protein: CASSEGEEGGELFF.

In this sample, this clone turned up many times. The chain links TRBV7-3 to TRBJ1-1; D is possibly TRBD1 (5 bases). The germline CDR1 and CDR2 sequences are SGHTA and FQGTGA. Trimming stripped 2 bases from V and 4 bases from J, with 14 bases between. The CDR3 spans 15 residues. The CDR3 here is CASSLDPAGRTEAFF. The DNA for the CDR3 is TGTGCCAGCAGCTTAGATCCCGCAGGGCGCACTGAAGCTTTCTTT.

The chain employs TRBV30 and TRBJ1-1; no clear D gene. The CDR3 covers 13 residues. Trimming took off 1 base at V and 5 bases at J, with 11 bases between the two ends. CDR1 is GTSNPN, CDR2 SVGIG, per germline (reference sequence). CDR3 coding DNA: TGTGCCTGGAGTGCGGCGGCAGTTACTGAAGCTTTCTTT. Translation: CAWSAAAVTEAFF.